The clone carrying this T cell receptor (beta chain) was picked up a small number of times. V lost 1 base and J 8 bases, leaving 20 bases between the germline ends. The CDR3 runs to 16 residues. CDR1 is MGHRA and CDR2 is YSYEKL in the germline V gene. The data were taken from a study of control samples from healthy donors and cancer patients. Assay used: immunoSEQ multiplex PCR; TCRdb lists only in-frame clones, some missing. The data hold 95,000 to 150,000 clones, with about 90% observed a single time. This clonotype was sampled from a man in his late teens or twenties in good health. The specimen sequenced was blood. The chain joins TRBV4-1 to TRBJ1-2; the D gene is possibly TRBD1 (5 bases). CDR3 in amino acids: CASSQGSYGGIRGYTF. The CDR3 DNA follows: TGCGCCAGCAGCCAAGGATCTTACGGGGGGATCCGCGGCTACACCTTC.